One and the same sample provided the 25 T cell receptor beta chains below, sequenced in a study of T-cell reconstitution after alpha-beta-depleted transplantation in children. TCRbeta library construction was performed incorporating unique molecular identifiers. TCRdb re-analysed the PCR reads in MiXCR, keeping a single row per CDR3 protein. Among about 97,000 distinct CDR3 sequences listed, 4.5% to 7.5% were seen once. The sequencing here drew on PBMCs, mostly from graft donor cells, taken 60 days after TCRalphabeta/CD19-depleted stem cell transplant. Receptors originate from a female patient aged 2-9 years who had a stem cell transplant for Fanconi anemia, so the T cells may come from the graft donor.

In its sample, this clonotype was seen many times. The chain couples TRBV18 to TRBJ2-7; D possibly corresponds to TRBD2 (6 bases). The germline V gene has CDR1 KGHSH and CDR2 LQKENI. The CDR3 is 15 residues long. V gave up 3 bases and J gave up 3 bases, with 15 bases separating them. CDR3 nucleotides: TGTGCCAGCTCACCTTCCGGGACTGTCCACTACGAGCAGTACTTC. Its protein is CASSPSGTVHYEQYF.

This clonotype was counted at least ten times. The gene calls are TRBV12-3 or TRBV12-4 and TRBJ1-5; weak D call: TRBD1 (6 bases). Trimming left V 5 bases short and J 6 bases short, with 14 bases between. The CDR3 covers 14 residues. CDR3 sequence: CASSTTGSGQPQHF. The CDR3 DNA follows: TGTGCCAGCAGTACCACAGGGTCAGGTCAGCCCCAGCATTTT.

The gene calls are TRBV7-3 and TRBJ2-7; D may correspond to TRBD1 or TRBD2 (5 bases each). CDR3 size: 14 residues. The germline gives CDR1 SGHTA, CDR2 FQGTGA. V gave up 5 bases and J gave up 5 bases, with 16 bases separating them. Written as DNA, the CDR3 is TGTGCCAGCAGCCCAAACGGACTGGGGGACGAGCAGTACTTC. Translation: CASSPNGLGDEQYF.

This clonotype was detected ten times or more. CDR3 sequence (DNA): TGTGCCAGCAGCCTCCGATTCATGAGCGGCTACACCTTC. The encoded protein is CASSLRFMSGYTF. The rearrangement links TRBV12-3 or TRBV12-4 to TRBJ1-2, with D hard to call. Trimming cost V 6 bases and J 8 bases, with 16 bases left between them. CDR3 length: 13 amino acids.

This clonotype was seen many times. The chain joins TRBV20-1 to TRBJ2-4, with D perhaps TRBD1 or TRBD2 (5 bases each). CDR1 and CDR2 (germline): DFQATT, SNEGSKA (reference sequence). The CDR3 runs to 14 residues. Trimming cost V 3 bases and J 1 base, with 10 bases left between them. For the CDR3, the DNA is TGCAGTGCTAGCAAACGGGACGCCAAAAACATTCAGTACTTC. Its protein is CSASKRDAKNIQYF.

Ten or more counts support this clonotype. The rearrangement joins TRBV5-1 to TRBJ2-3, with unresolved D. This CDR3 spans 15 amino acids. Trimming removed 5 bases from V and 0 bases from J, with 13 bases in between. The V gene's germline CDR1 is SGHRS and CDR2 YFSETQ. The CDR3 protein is CASREIRISTDTQYF. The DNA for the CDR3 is TGCGCCAGCAGGGAGATTCGAATTAGCACAGATACGCAGTATTTT. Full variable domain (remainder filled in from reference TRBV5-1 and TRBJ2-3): KAGVTQTPRYLIKTRGQQVTLSCSPISGHRSVSWYQQTPGQGLQFLFEYFSETQRNKGNFPGRFSGRQFSNSRSEMNVSTLELGDSALYLCASREIRISTDTQYFGPGTRLTVL.

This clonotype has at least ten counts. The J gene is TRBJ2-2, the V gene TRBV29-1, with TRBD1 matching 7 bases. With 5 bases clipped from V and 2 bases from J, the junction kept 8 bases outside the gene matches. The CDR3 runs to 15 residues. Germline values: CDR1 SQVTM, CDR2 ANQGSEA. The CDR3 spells CSVRAGTVNTGELFF. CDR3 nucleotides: TGCAGCGTTCGGGCCGGGACAGTTAACACCGGGGAGCTGTTTTTT.

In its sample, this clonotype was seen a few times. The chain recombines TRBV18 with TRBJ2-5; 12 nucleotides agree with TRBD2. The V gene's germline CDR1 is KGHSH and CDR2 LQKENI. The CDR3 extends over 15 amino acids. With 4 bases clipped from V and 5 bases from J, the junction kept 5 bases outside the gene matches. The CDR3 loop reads CASSRLAGVYETQYF. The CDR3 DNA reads TGTGCCAGCTCACGACTAGCGGGAGTATATGAGACCCAGTACTTC.

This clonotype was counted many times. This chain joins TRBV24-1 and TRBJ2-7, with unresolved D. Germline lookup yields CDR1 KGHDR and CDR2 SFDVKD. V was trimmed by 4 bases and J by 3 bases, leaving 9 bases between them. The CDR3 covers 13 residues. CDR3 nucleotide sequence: TGTGCCACCAGTGACAGGCGAAGCTACGAGCAGTACTTC. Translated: CATSDRRSYEQYF.

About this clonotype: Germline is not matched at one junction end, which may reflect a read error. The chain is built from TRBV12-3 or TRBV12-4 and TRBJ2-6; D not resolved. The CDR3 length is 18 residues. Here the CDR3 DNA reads TGTACCAGCAGTCATACAAGTATATGGGACTCTGGGGCCAACGTCCTGACTTTC. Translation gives CTSSHTSIWDSGANVLTF.

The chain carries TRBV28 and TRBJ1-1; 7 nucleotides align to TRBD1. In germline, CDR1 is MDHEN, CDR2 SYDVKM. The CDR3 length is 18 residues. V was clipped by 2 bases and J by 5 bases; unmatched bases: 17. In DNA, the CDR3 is TGTGCCAGCAGTTTAGATATCCCGGGACAGTTTATTGGAACTGAAGCTTTCTTT. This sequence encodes CASSLDIPGQFIGTEAFF.

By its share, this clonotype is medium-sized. The CDR3 coding sequence is TGTGCCAGCAGTGGGACAGGGGGCAAGCCCCAGCATTTT. It specifies CASSGTGGKPQHF. The chain links TRBV28 to TRBJ1-5, with TRBD1 identical over 12 bases. Germline loops: CDR1 MDHEN, CDR2 SYDVKM. The CDR3 has 13 amino acids. Trimming cost V 5 bases and J 8 bases; bases outside gene matches: 1.

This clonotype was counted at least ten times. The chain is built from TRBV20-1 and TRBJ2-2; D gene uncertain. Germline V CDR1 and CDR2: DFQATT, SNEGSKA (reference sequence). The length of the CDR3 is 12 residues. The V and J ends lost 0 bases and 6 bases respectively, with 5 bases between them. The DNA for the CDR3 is TGCAGTGCTAGAGAGAGGCCCGGGGAGCTGTTTTTT. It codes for CSARERPGELFF.

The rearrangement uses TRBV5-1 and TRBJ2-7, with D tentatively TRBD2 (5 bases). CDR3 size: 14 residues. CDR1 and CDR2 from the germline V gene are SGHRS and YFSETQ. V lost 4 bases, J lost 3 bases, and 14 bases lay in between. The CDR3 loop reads CASSPQGGGYEQYF. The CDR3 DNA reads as TGCGCCAGCAGCCCCCAAGGAGGCGGCTACGAGCAGTACTTC. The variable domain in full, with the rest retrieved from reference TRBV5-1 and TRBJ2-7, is KAGVTQTPRYLIKTRGQQVTLSCSPISGHRSVSWYQQTPGQGLQFLFEYFSETQRNKGNFPGRFSGRQFSNSRSEMNVSTLELGDSALYLCASSPQGGGYEQYFGPGTRLTVT.

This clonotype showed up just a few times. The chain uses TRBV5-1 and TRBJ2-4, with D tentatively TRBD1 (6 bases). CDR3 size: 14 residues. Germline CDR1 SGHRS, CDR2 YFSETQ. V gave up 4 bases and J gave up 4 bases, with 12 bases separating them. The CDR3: CASSGGQQKNIQYF. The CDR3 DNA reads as TGCGCCAGCAGCGGTGGACAGCAAAAAAACATTCAGTACTTC.

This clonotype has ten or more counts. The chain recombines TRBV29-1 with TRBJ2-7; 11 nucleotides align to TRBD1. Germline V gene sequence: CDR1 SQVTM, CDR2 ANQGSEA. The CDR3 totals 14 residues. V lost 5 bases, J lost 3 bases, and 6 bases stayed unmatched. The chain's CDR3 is CSVSRDRGIYEQYF. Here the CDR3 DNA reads TGCAGCGTTTCCCGGGACAGGGGGATCTACGAGCAGTACTTC.

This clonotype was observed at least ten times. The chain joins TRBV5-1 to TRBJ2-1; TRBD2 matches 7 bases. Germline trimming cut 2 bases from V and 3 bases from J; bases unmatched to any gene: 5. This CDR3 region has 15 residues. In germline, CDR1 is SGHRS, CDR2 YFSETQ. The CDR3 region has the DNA TGCGCCAGCAGCTTTGGGACTACGTACTACAATGAGCAGTTCTTC. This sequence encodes CASSFGTTYYNEQFF. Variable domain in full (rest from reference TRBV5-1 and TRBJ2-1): KAGVTQTPRYLIKTRGQQVTLSCSPISGHRSVSWYQQTPGQGLQFLFEYFSETQRNKGNFPGRFSGRQFSNSRSEMNVSTLELGDSALYLCASSFGTTYYNEQFFGPGTRLTVL.

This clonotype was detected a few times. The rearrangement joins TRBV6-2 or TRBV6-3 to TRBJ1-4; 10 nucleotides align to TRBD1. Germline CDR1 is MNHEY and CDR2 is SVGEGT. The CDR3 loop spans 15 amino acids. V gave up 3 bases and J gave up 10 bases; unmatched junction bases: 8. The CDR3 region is CASSYSDRGRGKLFF. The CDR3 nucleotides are TGTGCCAGCAGTTATTCCGACAGGGGGCGCGGAAAACTGTTTTTT.

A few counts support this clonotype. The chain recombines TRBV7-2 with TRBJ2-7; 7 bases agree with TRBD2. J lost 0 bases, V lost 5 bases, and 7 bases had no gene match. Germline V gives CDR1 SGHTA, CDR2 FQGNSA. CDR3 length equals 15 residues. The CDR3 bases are TGTGCCAGCAGCGTACGCGGGGGATACTCCTACGAGCAGTACTTC. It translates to CASSVRGGYSYEQYF.

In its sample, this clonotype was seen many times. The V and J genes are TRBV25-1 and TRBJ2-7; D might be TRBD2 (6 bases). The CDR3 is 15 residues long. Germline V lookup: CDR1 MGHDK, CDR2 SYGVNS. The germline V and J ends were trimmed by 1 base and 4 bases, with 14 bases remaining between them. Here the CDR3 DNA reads TGTGCCAGCAGTGAATCGGGACTTATTAATTACGAGCAGTACTTC. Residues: CASSESGLINYEQYF.

Here the CDR3 reads CASSVDGLAFTDTQYF. The CDR3 bases are TGTGCCAGCAGCGTAGATGGACTAGCTTTCACAGATACGCAGTATTTT. The gene calls are TRBV9 and TRBJ2-3; the match to TRBD2 covers 8 bases. With V trimmed by 0 bases and J by 2 bases, 5 bases remained unmatched. This CDR3 has 16 residues. Looked up from germline, CDR1 is SGDLS and CDR2 is YYNGEE.

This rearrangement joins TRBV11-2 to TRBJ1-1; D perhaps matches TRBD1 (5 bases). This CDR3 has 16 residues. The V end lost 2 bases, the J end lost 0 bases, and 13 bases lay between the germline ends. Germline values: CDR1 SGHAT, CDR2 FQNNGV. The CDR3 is CASSLWEAGLNTEAFF. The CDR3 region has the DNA TGTGCCAGCAGCTTATGGGAGGCAGGGTTGAACACTGAAGCTTTCTTT. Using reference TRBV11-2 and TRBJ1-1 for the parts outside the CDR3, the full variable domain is EAGVAQSPRYKIIEKRQSVAFWCNPISGHATLYWYQQILGQGPKLLIQFQNNGVVDDSQLPKDRFSAERLKGVDSTLKIQPAKLEDSAVYLCASSLWEAGLNTEAFFGQGTRLTVV.

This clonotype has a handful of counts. CDR3 sequence: CASSLSTRTDSPLHF. DNA for the CDR3: TGTGCCAGCAGTTTATCGACCCGGACAGATTCACCCCTCCACTTT. The chain links TRBV27 to TRBJ1-6; D perhaps matches TRBD1 (6 bases). Germline V gene data show CDR1 as MNHEY and CDR2 as SMNVEV (reference sequence). Trimming pared 0 bases from V and 8 bases from J, leaving 11 bases between. The CDR3 sequence is 15 residues long.

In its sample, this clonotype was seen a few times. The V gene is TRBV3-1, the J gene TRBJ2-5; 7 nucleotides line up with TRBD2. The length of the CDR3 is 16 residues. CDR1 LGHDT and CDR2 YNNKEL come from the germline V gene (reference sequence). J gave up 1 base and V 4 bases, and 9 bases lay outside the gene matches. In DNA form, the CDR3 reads TGTGCCAGCAGCCCAACGGGACTACAATTCCAAGAGACCCAGTACTTC. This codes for CASSPTGLQFQETQYF.

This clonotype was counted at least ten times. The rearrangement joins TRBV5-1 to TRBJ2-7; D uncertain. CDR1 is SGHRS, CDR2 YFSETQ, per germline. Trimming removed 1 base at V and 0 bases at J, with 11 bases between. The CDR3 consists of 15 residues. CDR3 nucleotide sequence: TGCGCCAGCAGCTTGTTCGGCTTTTCCTCCTACGAGCAGTACTTC. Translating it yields CASSLFGFSSYEQYF.